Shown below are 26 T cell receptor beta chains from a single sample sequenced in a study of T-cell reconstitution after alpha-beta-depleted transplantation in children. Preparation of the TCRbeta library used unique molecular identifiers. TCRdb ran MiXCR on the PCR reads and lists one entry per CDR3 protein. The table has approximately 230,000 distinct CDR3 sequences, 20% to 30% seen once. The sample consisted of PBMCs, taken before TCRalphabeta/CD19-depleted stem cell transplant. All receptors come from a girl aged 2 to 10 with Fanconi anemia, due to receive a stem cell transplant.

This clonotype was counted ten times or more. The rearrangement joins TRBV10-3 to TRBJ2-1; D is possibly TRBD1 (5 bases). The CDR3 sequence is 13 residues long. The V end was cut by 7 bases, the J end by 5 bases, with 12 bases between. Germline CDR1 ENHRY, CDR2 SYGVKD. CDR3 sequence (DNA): TGTGCCATCACGTCAGGACAAGACAATGAGCAGTTCTTC. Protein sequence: CAITSGQDNEQFF.

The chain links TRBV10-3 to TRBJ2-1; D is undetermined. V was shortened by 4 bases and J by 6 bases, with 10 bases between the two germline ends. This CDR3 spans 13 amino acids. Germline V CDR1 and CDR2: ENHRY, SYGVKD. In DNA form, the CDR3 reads TGTGCCATCAGTGTATGGGGTGGCAATGAGCAGTTCTTC. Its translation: CAISVWGGNEQFF.

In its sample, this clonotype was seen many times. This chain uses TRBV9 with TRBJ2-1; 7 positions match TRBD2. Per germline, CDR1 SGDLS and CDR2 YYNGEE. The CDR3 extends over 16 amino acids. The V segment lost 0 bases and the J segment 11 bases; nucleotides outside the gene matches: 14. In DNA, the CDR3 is TGTGCCAGCAGCGTAGCTACCGGGGGGTTGGACCGCCAGCAGTTCTTC. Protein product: CASSVATGGLDRQQFF.

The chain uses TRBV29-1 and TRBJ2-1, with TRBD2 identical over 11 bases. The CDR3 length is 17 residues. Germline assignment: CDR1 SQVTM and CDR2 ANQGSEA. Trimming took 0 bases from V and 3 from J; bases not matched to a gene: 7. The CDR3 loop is CSVEERKTSGNYNEQFF. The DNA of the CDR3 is TGCAGCGTTGAAGAACGGAAGACTAGCGGGAACTACAATGAGCAGTTCTTC.

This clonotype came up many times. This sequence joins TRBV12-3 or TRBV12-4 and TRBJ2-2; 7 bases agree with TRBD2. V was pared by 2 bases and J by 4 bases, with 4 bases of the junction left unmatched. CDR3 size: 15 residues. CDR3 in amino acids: CASSLKASGTGELFF. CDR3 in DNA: TGTGCCAGCAGTTTAAAAGCTAGCGGCACCGGGGAGCTGTTTTTT.

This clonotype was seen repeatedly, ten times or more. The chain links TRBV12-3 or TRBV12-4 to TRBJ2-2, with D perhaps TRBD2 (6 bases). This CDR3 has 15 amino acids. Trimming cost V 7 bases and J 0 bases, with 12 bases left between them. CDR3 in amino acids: CASTLAASNTGELFF. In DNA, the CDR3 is TGTGCCAGCACATTAGCGGCCTCGAACACCGGGGAGCTGTTTTTT.

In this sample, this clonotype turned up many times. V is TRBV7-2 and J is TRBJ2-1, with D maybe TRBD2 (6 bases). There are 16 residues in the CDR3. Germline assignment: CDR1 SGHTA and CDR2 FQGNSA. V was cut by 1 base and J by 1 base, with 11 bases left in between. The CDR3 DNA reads TGTGCCAGCAGCTTAGTCGGGACTGAATCCTACAATGAGCAGTTCTTC. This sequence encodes CASSLVGTESYNEQFF.

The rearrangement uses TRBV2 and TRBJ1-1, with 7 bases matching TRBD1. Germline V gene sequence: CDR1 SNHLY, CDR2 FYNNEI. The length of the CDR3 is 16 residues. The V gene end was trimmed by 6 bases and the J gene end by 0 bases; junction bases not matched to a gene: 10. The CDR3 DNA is TGTGCCAGCAGAGGAAGGGGGCTTGGAATGAACACTGAAGCTTTCTTT. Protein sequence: CASRGRGLGMNTEAFF. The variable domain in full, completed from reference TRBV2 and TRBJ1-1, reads EPEVTQTPSHQVTQMGQEVILRCVPISNHLYFYWYRQILGQKVEFLVSFYNNEISEKSEIFDDQFSVERPDGSNFTLKIRSTKLEDSAMYFCASRGRGLGMNTEAFFGQGTRLTVV.

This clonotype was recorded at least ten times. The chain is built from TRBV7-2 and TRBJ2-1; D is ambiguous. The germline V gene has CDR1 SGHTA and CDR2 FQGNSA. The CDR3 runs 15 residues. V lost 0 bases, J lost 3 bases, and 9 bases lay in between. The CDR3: CASSLAQSVYNEQFF. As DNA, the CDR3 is TGTGCCAGCAGCTTAGCTCAGTCTGTCTACAATGAGCAGTTCTTC.

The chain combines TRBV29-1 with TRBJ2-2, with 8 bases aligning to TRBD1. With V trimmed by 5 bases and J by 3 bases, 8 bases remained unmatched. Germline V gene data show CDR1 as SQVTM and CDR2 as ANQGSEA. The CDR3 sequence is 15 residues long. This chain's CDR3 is CSVKRTGKDTGELFF. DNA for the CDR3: TGCAGCGTTAAGCGGACAGGGAAGGACACCGGGGAGCTGTTTTTT.

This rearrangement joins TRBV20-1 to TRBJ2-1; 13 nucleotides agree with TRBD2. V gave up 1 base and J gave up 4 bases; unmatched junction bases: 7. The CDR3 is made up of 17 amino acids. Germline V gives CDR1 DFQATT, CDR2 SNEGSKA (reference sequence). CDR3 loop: CSARVRTSGGPYNEQFF. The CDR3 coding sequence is TGCAGTGCTAGAGTGAGGACTAGCGGGGGACCTTACAATGAGCAGTTCTTC.

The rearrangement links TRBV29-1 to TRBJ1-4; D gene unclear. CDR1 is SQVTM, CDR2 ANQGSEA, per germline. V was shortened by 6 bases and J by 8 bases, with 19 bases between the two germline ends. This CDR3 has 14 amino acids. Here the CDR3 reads CSVKGGVVREKLFF. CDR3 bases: TGCAGCGTCAAAGGCGGGGTAGTTCGGGAAAAACTGTTTTTT.

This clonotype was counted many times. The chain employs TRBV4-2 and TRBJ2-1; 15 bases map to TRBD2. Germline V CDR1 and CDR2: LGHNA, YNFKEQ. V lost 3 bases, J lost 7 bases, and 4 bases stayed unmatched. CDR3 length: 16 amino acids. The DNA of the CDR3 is TGTGCCAGCAGCCACGGGGGACTAGCGGGAGGAAATGAGCAGTTCTTC. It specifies CASSHGGLAGGNEQFF.

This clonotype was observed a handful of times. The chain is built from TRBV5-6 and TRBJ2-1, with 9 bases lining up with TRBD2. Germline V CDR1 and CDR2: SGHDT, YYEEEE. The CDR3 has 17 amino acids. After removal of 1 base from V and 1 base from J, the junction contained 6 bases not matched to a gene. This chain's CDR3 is CASSLRGSGGSYNEQFF. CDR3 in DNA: TGTGCCAGCAGCTTGAGAGGGAGCGGGGGGTCCTACAATGAGCAGTTCTTC.

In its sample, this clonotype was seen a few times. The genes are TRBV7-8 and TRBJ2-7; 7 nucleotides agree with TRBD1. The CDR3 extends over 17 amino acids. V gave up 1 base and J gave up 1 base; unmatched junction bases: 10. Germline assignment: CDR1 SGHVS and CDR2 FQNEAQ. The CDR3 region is CASSLGTPYRGSYEQYF. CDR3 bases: TGTGCCAGCAGCTTAGGTACTCCTTACAGGGGTTCCTACGAGCAGTACTTC.

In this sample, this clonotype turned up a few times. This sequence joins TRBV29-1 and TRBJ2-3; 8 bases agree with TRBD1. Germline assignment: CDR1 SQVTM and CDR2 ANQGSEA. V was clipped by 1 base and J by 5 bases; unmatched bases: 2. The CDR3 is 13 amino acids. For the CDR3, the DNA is TGCAGCGTTGAAGGGACAGGGAGAGATACGCAGTATTTT. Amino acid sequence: CSVEGTGRDTQYF.

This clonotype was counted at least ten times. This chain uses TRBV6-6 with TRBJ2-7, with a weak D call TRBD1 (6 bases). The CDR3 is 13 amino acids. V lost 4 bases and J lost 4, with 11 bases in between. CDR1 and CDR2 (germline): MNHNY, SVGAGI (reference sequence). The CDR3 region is CASSSRTEYEQYF. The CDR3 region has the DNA TGTGCCAGCAGTTCCCGGACAGAGTACGAGCAGTACTTC.

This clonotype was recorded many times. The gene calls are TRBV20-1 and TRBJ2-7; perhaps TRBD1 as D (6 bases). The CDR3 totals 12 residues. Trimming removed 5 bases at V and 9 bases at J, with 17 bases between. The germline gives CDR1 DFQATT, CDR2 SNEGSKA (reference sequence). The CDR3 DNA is TGCAGTGCTTCGGACAGTCCTACAGGGCAGTACTTC. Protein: CSASDSPTGQYF.

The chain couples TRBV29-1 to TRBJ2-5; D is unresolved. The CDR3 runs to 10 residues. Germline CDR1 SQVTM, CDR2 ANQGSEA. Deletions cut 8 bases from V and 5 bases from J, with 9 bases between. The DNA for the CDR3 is TGCAGCACTGATCGGGAGACCCAGTACTTC. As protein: CSTDRETQYF.

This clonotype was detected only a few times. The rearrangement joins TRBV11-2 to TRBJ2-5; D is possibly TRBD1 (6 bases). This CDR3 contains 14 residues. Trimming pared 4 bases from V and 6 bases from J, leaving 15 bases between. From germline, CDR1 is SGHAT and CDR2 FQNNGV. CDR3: CASSSQGWAKTQYF. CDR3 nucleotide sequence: TGTGCCAGCAGCTCCCAGGGGTGGGCGAAGACCCAGTACTTC.

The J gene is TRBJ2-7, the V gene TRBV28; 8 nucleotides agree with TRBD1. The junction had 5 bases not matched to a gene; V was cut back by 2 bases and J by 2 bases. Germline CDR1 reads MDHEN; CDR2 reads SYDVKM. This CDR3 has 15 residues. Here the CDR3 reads CASSLGQGLTYEQYF. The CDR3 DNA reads TGTGCCAGCAGTTTAGGACAGGGTCTAACCTACGAGCAGTACTTC.

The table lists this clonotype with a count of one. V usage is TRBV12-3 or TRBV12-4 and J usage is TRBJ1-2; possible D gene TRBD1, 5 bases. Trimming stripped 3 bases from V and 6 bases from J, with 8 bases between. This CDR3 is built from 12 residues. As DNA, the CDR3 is TGTGCCAGCAGTTTGGCAGGGCATGGCTACACCTTC. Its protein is CASSLAGHGYTF.

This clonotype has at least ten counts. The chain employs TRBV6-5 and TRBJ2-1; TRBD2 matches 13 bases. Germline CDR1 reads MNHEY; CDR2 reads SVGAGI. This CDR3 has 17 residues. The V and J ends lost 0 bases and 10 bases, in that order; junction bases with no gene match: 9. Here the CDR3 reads CASSYSMAGLAGAEQFF. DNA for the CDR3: TGTGCCAGCAGTTACTCGATGGCCGGACTAGCGGGAGCAGAGCAGTTCTTC.

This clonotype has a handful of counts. The CDR3 protein is CSASGVRVVTEAFF. Here the CDR3 DNA reads TGCAGTGCGAGCGGGGTGAGGGTAGTCACTGAAGCTTTCTTT. This chain connects TRBV20-1 to TRBJ1-1; D remains unclear. CDR1 DFQATT and CDR2 SNEGSKA come from the germline V gene (reference sequence). There are 14 residues in the CDR3. Trimming pared 6 bases from V and 4 bases from J, leaving 18 bases between.

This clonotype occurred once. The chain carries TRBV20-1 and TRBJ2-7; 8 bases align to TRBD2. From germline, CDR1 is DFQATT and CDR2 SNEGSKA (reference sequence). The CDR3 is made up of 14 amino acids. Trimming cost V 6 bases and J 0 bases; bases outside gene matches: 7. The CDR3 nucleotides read TGCAGTGCCGTCACTAGCGGCAGCTCCTACGAGCAGTACTTC. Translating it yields CSAVTSGSSYEQYF.

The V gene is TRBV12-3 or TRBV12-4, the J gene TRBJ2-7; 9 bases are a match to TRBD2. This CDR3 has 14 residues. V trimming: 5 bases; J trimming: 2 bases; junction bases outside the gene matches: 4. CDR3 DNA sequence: TGTGCCAGCAGTCCTAGCGGGGTGGCCTACGAGCAGTACTTC. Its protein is CASSPSGVAYEQYF.